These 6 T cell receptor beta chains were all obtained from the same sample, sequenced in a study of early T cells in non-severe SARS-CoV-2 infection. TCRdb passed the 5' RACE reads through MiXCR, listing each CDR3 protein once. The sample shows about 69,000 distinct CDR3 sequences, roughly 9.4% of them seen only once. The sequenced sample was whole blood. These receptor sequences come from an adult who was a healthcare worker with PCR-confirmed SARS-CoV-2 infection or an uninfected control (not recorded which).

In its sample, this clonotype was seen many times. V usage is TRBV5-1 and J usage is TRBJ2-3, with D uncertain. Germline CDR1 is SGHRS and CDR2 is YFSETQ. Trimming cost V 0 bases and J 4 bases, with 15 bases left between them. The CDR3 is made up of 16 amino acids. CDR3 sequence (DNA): TGCGCCAGCAGCTTGGCCGAACCAACTTACCCAGATACGCAGTATTTT. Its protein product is CASSLAEPTYPDTQYF.

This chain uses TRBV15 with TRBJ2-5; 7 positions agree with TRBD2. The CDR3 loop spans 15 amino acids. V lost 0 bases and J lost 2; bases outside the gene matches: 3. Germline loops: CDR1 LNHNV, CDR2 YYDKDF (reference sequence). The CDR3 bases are TGTGCCACCAGCAGAGATCCGGGACTACAAGAGACCCAGTACTTC. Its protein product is CATSRDPGLQETQYF.

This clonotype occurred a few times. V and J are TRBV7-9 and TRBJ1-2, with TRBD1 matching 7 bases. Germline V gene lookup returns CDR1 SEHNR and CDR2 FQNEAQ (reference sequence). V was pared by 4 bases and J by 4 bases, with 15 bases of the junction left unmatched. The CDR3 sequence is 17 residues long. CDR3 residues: CASSSLRTQGFGYGYTF. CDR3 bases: TGTGCCAGCAGCTCACTTCGGACACAGGGGTTCGGCTATGGCTACACCTTC.

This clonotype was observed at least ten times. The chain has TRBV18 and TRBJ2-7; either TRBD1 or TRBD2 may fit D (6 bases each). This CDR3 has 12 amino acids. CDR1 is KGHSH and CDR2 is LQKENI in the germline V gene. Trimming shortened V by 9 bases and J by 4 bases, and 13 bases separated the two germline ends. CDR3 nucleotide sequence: TGTGCCAGGGGACGGAGGGGGTACGAGCAGTACTTC. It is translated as CARGRRGYEQYF.

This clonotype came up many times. CDR3 sequence (DNA): TGCAGCCCCGACAGGCCAAATTCACCCCTCCACTTT. Its translation is CSPDRPNSPLHF. This chain uses TRBV29-1 with TRBJ1-6, with a tentative D call TRBD1 (6 bases). CDR1 and CDR2 from the germline V gene are SQVTM and ANQGSEA. CDR3 length equals 12 residues. Trimming shortened V by 8 bases and J by 7 bases, and 12 bases separated the two germline ends.

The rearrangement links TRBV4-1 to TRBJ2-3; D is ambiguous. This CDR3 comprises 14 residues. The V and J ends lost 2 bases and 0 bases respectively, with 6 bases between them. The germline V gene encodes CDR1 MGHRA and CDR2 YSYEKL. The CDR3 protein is CASSQSDSTDTQYF. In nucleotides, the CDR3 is TGCGCCAGCAGCCAATCCGACAGCACAGATACGCAGTATTTT.